This TCR beta chain was documented in a study of blood T cells in healthy people across ages. Combining a sample-barcoded 5' primer with a J-beta primer mix, a second PCR ran for roughly 6 to 12 cycles. TCRdb analysed the 5' RACE reads with MiXCR anew, one entry per CDR3 protein. The sample records some 1.4 million distinct CDR3 sequences, roughly 40% being singletons. CDR3 size: 14 residues. V was pared by 8 bases and J by 5 bases, with 9 bases of the junction left unmatched. Germline CDR1 and CDR2: SGHRS and YFSETQ. This clonotype originated in a young woman in good health. The sequencing input was blood. The rearrangement uses TRBV5-1 and TRBJ2-5; TRBD1 matches 10 bases. CDR3 loop: CASRSRDRGETQYF. The CDR3, as DNA: TGCGCCAGTAGGAGCCGGGACAGGGGTGAGACCCAGTACTTC.